Listed here are 8 T cell receptor beta chains from one sample, sequenced in a study of human CD8 memory T cell subsets. Investigators built TCR beta libraries using UMI-labeled 5' RACE. From its re-call of the 5' RACE reads, TCRdb lists each CDR3 protein once, without DNA. Its table records roughly 12,000 distinct CDR3 sequences. Sample: CD8+ T cells from PBMCs. The receptors here all came from a human donor in good health.

The chain uses TRBV15 and TRBJ2-3; as DNA is missing, the TRBD2 call by TCRdb cannot be tested. From germline, CDR1 is LNHNV and CDR2 YYDKDF (reference sequence). The CDR3 is made up of 19 amino acids. This CDR3 is CATSRQAISGSLSKDTQYF.

The chain employs TRBV7-9 and TRBJ2-3; TCRdb picks TRBD1, but there is no DNA to check that call. CDR3 size: 14 residues. Per germline, CDR1 SEHNR and CDR2 FQNEAQ (reference sequence). CDR3 loop: CASSREGATDTQYF.

This rearrangement joins TRBV6-4 to TRBJ2-1; lacking DNA, the TRBD2 call made by TCRdb goes unchecked. Germline assignment: CDR1 MRHNA and CDR2 SNTAGT. This CDR3 is built from 14 residues. The CDR3 sequence: CASSEGLAVREQFF.

The chain links TRBV7-8 to TRBJ2-3. Germline assignment: CDR1 SGHVS and CDR2 FQNEAQ. This CDR3 is built from 15 residues. The CDR3 reads CASRYLGLAGDTQYF.

The V call is TRBV7-2, the J call TRBJ2-5; without DNA, the TCRdb call of TRBD1 cannot be checked. This CDR3 comprises 15 residues. Germline-derived CDR1 and CDR2 are SGHTA and FQGNSA. The CDR3 loop is CASSQGQDDQETQYF.

The J gene is TRBJ1-5, the V gene TRBV7-3. This CDR3 has 14 residues. The germline gives CDR1 SGHTA, CDR2 FQGTGA. The CDR3 is CASSLTHTNQPQHF.

This chain's CDR3 is CASSYVGEAQHF. The chain joins TRBV6-2 or TRBV6-3 to TRBJ1-5. Per the germline V gene, CDR1 is MNHEY and CDR2 is SVGEGT. This CDR3 has 12 amino acids.

The rearrangement uses TRBV28 and TRBJ2-2. This CDR3 is 13 amino acids long. Germline-derived CDR1 and CDR2 are MDHEN and SYDVKM. This CDR3 is CASSFWVAGELFF.